The clone carrying this T cell receptor beta chain was detected only once. What it binds is unknown. With baseline, cycle 4 day 1, and cycle 7 day 1 as timepoints, blood was sampled. V lost 10 bases and J 1 base, leaving 13 bases between the germline ends. This CDR3 region has 14 residues. CDR1 and CDR2 from the germline V gene are MNHEY and SVGAGI. The sample is drawn from a study of OX40 agonist ivuxolimab in advanced cancers. About the research overall: With a range of 23 to 79, age averaged roughly 60 years, and 75% to 90% were male. Partial responses were seen in three patients, one with hepatocellular carcinoma and two with cutaneous melanoma. General study findings and limits: Expanded clones belonging to CD8+ T cells outnumbered, on average, those of CD4+.

Generated by immunoSEQ multiplex PCR, the TCRdb table keeps only in-frame clones and is missing some. Of around 62,000 clones detected, 80% to 90% appear once; the ten largest clones hold roughly 12%. The clonotype originates from an adult with an advanced solid tumor such as melanoma, head and neck, liver or kidney cancer. The V gene is TRBV6-5, the J gene TRBJ2-2, with D uncertain. Sequences were derived from CD4+ or CD8+ T cells sorted from blood, sampled in a trial of the OX40 agonist ivuxolimab. The CDR3 here is CATAPIENTGELFF. Here the CDR3 DNA reads TGTGCCACCGCGCCGATTGAGAACACCGGGGAGCTGTTTTTT.